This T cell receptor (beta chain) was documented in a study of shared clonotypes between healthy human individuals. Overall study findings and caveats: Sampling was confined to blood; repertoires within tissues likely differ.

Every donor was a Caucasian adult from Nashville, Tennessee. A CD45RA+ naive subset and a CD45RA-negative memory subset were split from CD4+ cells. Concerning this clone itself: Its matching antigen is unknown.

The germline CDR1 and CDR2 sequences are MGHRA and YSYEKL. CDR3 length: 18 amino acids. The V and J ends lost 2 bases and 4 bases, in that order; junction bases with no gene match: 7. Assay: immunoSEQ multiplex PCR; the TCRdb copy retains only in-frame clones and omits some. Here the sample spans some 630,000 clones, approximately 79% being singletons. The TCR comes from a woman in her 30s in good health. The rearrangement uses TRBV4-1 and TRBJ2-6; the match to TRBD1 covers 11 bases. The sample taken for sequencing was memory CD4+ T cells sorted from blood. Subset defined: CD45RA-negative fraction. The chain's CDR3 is CASSQPGQGGPGANVLTF. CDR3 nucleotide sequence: TGCGCCAGCAGCCAACCGGGACAGGGGGGTCCCGGGGCCAACGTCCTGACTTTC.